This passage covers 18 T cell receptor beta chains from one sample sequenced in a study of OX40 agonist ivuxolimab in advanced cancers. Assay used: immunoSEQ multiplex PCR; TCRdb lists only in-frame clones, some missing. The table lists 75,000 to 100,000 clones, about nine tenths of them singletons. Source: CD4+ or CD8+ T cells sorted from blood, taken in a trial of the OX40 agonist ivuxolimab. The receptors were sampled from an adult with an advanced solid tumor such as melanoma, head and neck, liver or kidney cancer.

This clone appeared once. The chain carries TRBV6-6 and TRBJ2-1, with D perhaps TRBD1 or TRBD2 (5 bases each). Deletions cut 0 bases from V and 8 bases from J, with 17 bases between. The germline gives CDR1 MNHNY, CDR2 SVGAGI (reference sequence). The CDR3 consists of 16 residues. CDR3 sequence reads: CASSYSTSVRGDEQFF. Written as DNA, the CDR3 is TGTGCCAGCAGTTACTCGACCTCGGTTAGAGGGGATGAGCAGTTCTTC.

This sequence joins TRBV5-6 and TRBJ2-5; 12 positions agree with TRBD2. Per the germline V gene, CDR1 is SGHDT and CDR2 is YYEEEE. The CDR3 loop spans 15 amino acids. V was clipped by 4 bases and J by 1 base; unmatched bases: 2. The CDR3, as DNA: TGTGCCAGCAGCCCGACTAGCGGGGGCCAAGAGACCCAGTACTTC. Translating gives CASSPTSGGQETQYF.

This chain connects TRBV30 to TRBJ2-3; 9 bases map to TRBD2. The junction had 11 bases not matched to a gene; V was cut back by 2 bases and J by 2 bases. Germline values: CDR1 GTSNPN, CDR2 SVGIG (reference sequence). The CDR3 is 17 residues long. CDR3 coding DNA: TGTGCCTGGAGTCCCGGAACTAGCGGGTATATCACAGATACGCAGTATTTT. Protein product: CAWSPGTSGYITDTQYF.

This rearrangement joins TRBV2 to TRBJ2-3; perhaps D is TRBD1 or TRBD2 (5 bases each). V lost 7 bases and J 2 bases, leaving 13 bases between the germline ends. The CDR3 has 14 amino acids. Looked up from germline, CDR1 is SNHLY and CDR2 is FYNNEI. The CDR3 sequence: CASKGPLFTDTQYF. DNA for the CDR3: TGTGCCAGCAAGGGACCCCTCTTCACAGATACGCAGTATTTT.

The chain employs TRBV28 and TRBJ2-7; D perhaps matches TRBD1 (5 bases). The CDR3 totals 14 residues. The ends were cut back, 2 bases at V and 7 bases at J, with 15 bases in the middle. Germline V gene lookup returns CDR1 MDHEN and CDR2 SYDVKM. CDR3 sequence (DNA): TGTGCCAGCAGTTTAGGTACAGGTCTGAAAGAGCAGTACTTC. It translates to CASSLGTGLKEQYF.

On this clone itself: It is unclear where the CDR3 begins or ends on the DNA, so no DNA is shown, and the CDR3 is as TCRdb lists it. The chain links TRBV21-1 to TRBJ1-1. TRBV21-1 is a pseudogene locus. The length of the CDR3 is 18 amino acids, counting both ends. The CDR3 region is CASSYPCLVKSMNTEAFF.

The chain joins TRBV5-4 to TRBJ1-5; D may be TRBD1 (5 bases). Germline CDR1 is SGHNT and CDR2 is YYREEE (reference sequence). The CDR3 is 14 residues long. V lost 0 bases to trimming and J lost 6 bases, with 10 bases between them. The CDR3 loop reads CASSLAGGGQPQHF. DNA for the CDR3: TGTGCCAGCAGCTTGGCCGGGGGTGGTCAGCCCCAGCATTTT.

The CDR3 coding sequence is TGTGCCAGCAGCCTCGGGGACTCTCTTCAAGGAAATCAGCCCCAGCATTTT. Amino acid sequence: CASSLGDSLQGNQPQHF. The chain recombines TRBV9 with TRBJ1-5; tentative D call: TRBD1 (5 bases). Germline CDR1 SGDLS, CDR2 YYNGEE. V gave up 4 bases and J gave up 4 bases, with 21 bases separating them. The CDR3 contains 17 residues.

This chain joins TRBV19 and TRBJ2-6, with 15 bases aligning to TRBD2. Germline trimming cut 7 bases from V and 4 bases from J; bases unmatched to any gene: 14. The CDR3 has 20 residues. Germline-derived CDR1 and CDR2 are LNHDA and SQIVND (reference sequence). As DNA, the CDR3 is TGTGCCAGTACCCCACTTGGAGGACTAGCGGGAGGGCACGGGGCCAACGTCCTGACTTTC. Translated: CASTPLGGLAGGHGANVLTF.

The chain combines TRBV7-6 with TRBJ2-3; TRBD2 matches 12 bases. V gave up 3 bases and J gave up 5 bases; unmatched junction bases: 6. Germline CDR1 SGHVS, CDR2 FNYEAQ. The CDR3 is 16 residues long. CDR3 DNA sequence: TGTGCCAGCAGCTTGTCAGCGGGACTAGCGGGAGATACGCAGTATTTT. Residues: CASSLSAGLAGDTQYF.

This clone was seen only once. The chain combines TRBV28 with TRBJ2-3; unclear D gene. Germline V gives CDR1 MDHEN, CDR2 SYDVKM. Trimming left V 1 base short and J 5 bases short, with 13 bases between. The CDR3 has 15 amino acids. The CDR3: CASSLLGQVRDTQYF. The CDR3 DNA is TGTGCCAGCAGTTTATTGGGCCAGGTGAGAGATACGCAGTATTTT.

This CDR3 reads CASSPDTFGNTEAFF. For the CDR3, the DNA is TGTGCCAGCAGCCCAGACACTTTCGGGAACACTGAAGCTTTCTTT. This rearrangement joins TRBV5-6 to TRBJ1-1, with D uncertain. Per germline, CDR1 SGHDT and CDR2 YYEEEE. This CDR3 comprises 15 residues. V was pared by 4 bases and J by 1 base, with 14 bases between.

DNA for the CDR3: TGTGCCAGCAGCTTGGACAGGGGAGAAAAACTGTTTTTT. This sequence encodes CASSLDRGEKLFF. The genes are TRBV5-4 and TRBJ1-4; TRBD1 matches 7 bases. This CDR3 is 13 amino acids long. The germline CDR1 and CDR2 sequences are SGHNT and YYREEE (reference sequence). J lost 8 bases, V lost 0 bases, and 1 base had no gene match.

The gene calls are TRBV6-1 and TRBJ2-5; TRBD2 agrees at 10 bases. The CDR3 is 18 amino acids. Trimming at V came to 2 bases and at J to 4 bases, leaving 13 bases not matched to a gene. The germline CDR1 and CDR2 sequences are MNHNS and SASEGT. The chain's CDR3 is CASSESASGRWAGETQYF. The CDR3 bases are TGTGCCAGCAGTGAATCGGCTAGCGGGAGATGGGCGGGAGAGACCCAGTACTTC.

There are a few counts of this clone. The rearrangement links TRBV15 to TRBJ2-1; D not certain. Germline V gene data show CDR1 as LNHNV and CDR2 as YYDKDF (reference sequence). The ends were cut back, 0 bases at V and 0 bases at J, with 9 bases in the middle. This CDR3 has 16 amino acids. The CDR3 coding sequence is TGTGCCACCAGCAGAGATTGGCGGAACTCCTACAATGAGCAGTTCTTC. Protein sequence: CATSRDWRNSYNEQFF.

The rearrangement joins TRBV5-1 to TRBJ1-2; TRBD1 might be the D (5 bases). V was trimmed by 2 bases and J by 8 bases, leaving 10 bases between them. This CDR3 spans 12 amino acids. Germline V gene data show CDR1 as SGHRS and CDR2 as YFSETQ. CDR3 in DNA: TGCGCCAGCAGCTTCACAGGAGTCGGCTACACCTTC. Translated, it gives CASSFTGVGYTF.

J is TRBJ1-2 and V is TRBV30; D unresolved. CDR1 is GTSNPN and CDR2 is SVGIG in the germline V gene (reference sequence). Trimming removed 0 bases at V and 6 bases at J, with 14 bases between. The CDR3 covers 14 residues. The CDR3 loop reads CAWSVPGAGHGYTF. The CDR3 bases are TGTGCCTGGAGTGTACCAGGTGCCGGGCATGGCTACACCTTC.

This chain connects TRBV14 to TRBJ1-2; no definite D call. The CDR3 has 14 amino acids. Looked up from germline, CDR1 is SGHDN and CDR2 is FVKESK. V dropped 0 bases and J dropped 1 base, with 6 bases sitting between them. The CDR3 DNA reads as TGTGCCAGCAGCCAAGATAGGAATAACTATGGCTACACCTTC. Residues: CASSQDRNNYGYTF.